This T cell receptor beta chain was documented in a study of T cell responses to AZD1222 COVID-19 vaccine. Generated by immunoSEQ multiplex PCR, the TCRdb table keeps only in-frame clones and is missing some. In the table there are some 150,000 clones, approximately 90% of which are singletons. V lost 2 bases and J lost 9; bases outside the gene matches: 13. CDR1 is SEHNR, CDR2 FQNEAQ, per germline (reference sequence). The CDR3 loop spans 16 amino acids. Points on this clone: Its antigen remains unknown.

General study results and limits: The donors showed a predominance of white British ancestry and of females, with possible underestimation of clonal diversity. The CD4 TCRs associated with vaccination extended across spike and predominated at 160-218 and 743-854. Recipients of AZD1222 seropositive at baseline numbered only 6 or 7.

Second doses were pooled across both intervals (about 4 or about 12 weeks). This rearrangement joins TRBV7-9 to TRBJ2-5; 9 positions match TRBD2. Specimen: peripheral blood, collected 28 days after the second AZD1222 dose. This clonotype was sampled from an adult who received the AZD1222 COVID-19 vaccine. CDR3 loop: CASSLKRLAGPPAQYF. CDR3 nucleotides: TGTGCCAGCAGCTTAAAGAGGCTAGCGGGGCCTCCGGCCCAGTACTTC. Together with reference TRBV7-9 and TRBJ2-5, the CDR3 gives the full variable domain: DTGVSQNPRHKITKRGQNVTFRCDPISEHNRLYWYRQTLGQGPEFLTYFQNEAQLEKSRLLSDRFSAERPKGSFSTLEIQRTEQGDSAMYLCASSLKRLAGPPAQYFGPGTRLLVL.